The present T cell receptor beta chain was sequenced within a study of persistence of HIV-infected CD4 T cells. Worth noting for this clone: The antigen remains unidentified.

Germline V gene data show CDR1 as MNHEY and CDR2 as SMNVEV (reference sequence). CDR3 length: 15 residues. The V end was cut by 3 bases, the J end by 5 bases, with 15 bases between. Anti-CD3/anti-CD28 beads served as a nonspecific positive control stimulus. Sorting selected CD4+ T cells upregulating both CD40 ligand and CD69. Sequencing used immunoSEQ version 4 in survey mode. The method was immunoSEQ multiplex PCR; TCRdb's version includes in-frame clones alone and lacks a portion of them. The top ten hold under 1.5% of the sample, which has 35,000 to 40,000 clones, over 80% seen once. The chain employs TRBV27 and TRBJ2-3; the D gene could be TRBD1 or TRBD2 (7 bases each). This clonotype was obtained from an adult man with HIV who was CMV-seropositive. The source was CD4+ T cells sorted from PBMCs after approximately 19-hour stimulation, collected from a patient who received antiretroviral therapy. The CDR3: CASSLGGQGGDTQYF. The CDR3 nucleotides read TGTGCCAGCAGTTTGGGGGGGCAGGGGGGAGATACGCAGTATTTT.